This TCR beta chain was profiled in a study of control samples from healthy donors and cancer patients. Data came from immunoSEQ multiplex PCR; TCRdb stores just in-frame clones and leaves some out. Here the sample spans approximately 100,000 clones, approximately 90% being singletons. Trimming shortened V by 4 bases and J by 4 bases, and 17 bases separated the two germline ends. The V gene's germline CDR1 is SGHDT and CDR2 YYEEEE. This CDR3 has 15 residues. This TCR was sampled from a woman aged 45-65 years in good health. The rearrangement joins TRBV5-6 to TRBJ1-2; D is unresolved. The sample taken for sequencing was blood. CDR3 nucleotides: TGTGCCAGCAGCCTCCGATCGGCCCTGGCCTATGGCTACACCTTC. Translating gives CASSLRSALAYGYTF.